Listed below are T cell receptor beta chains from one sample, sequenced in a study of blood T cell repertoires in COVID-19. Method: immunoSEQ multiplex PCR; TCRdb's copy keeps in-frame clones and lacks some. The sample lists 75,000 to 80,000 clones; 65% to 85% were seen once. What was sequenced was peripheral blood. The receptors shown here come from a woman aged 60-75 years with acute or convalescent COVID-19. Each CDR3 is given with its conserved first and last residue. D genes are given only for firm matches. Expanded clones are given a class, and other clones once, few, many or no size at all.

>TRBV7-2|.|13|TRBJ1-1|.
TGTGCCAGCAGCTTGATCCAACAGGTCGAAGCTTTCTTT
CASSLIQQVEAFF
>TRBV4-3|.|17|TRBJ1-5|.
TGCGCCAGCAGCCAAGATCCGGCCGGGGGGGGTACATTGCCCCAGCATTTT
CASSQDPAGGGTLPQHF
>TRBV9|.|17|TRBJ1-4|many
TGTGCCAGCAGCGCCGTTCCCCCCGGGAGTCCTAATGAAAAACTGTTTTTT
CASSAVPPGSPNEKLFF
>TRBV19|.|13|TRBJ1-5|.
TGTGCCAGTAGTATAGGTCCAGATCAGCCCCAGCATTTT
CASSIGPDQPQHF
>TRBV5-6|.|14|TRBJ2-5|.
TGTGCCAGCAGCTTATACGGGGACCAAGAGACCCAGTACTTC
CASSLYGDQETQYF
>TRBV5-1|TRBD1|15|TRBJ1-2|.
TGCGCCAGCAGCTTGGAAACAGGGGCTAACTATGGCTACACCTTC
CASSLETGANYGYTF
>TRBV28|TRBD1|15|TRBJ2-3|.
TGTGCCAGCACCGGGGACAGGGGGCGTGTAGGTACGCAGTATTTT
CASTGDRGRVGTQYF
>TRBV24-1|.|16|TRBJ2-5|.
TGTGCCACCAGTGATTTTGAACAGGGCGCAGGAGAGACCCAGTACTTC
CATSDFEQGAGETQYF
>TRBV19|.|14|TRBJ1-2|.
TGTGCCAGTACCCCGGGACCCTCTAGCGATGGCTACACCTTC
CASTPGPSSDGYTF
>TRBV12-5|TRBD1|15|TRBJ2-7|.
TGTGCTAGTGGTTTGACCGGGACAGGGGCCTACGAGCAGTACTTC
CASGLTGTGAYEQYF
>TRBV11-2|.|15|TRBJ1-2|few
TGTGCCAGCAGCTTAGATACGTCAGGGGCGCTTGGCTACACCTTC
CASSLDTSGALGYTF
>TRBV7-3|.|15|TRBJ2-1|.
TGTGCCAGCAGCTTAGGACGACTCGACAGCGATGAGCAGTTCTTC
CASSLGRLDSDEQFF
>TRBV2|TRBD1|16|TRBJ1-4|.
TGTGCCAGCAGCGTACAGACAACAGGGGCTAATGAAAAACTGTTTTTT
CASSVQTTGANEKLFF
>TRBV6-4|TRBD1|14|TRBJ2-1|.
TGTGCCAGCAGTGATTCCCAGGGGGCGCATGAGCAGTTCTTC
CASSDSQGAHEQFF
>TRBV9|.|14|TRBJ1-1|.
TGTGCCAGCAGCGGATCACGGGGAGACGCTGAAGCTTTCTTT
CASSGSRGDAEAFF
>TRBV2|TRBD1|11|TRBJ2-7|.
TGTGCCAGCGGACAGGGCGGCGAGCAGTACTTC
CASGQGGEQYF
>TRBV27|TRBD1|15|TRBJ2-7|.
TGTGCCAGCAGTGCAGGGGGCGCGTTGTCCTACGAGCAGTACTTC
CASSAGGALSYEQYF
>TRBV5-1|.|14|TRBJ1-1|.
TGCGCCAGCAGAAGAAATCTCGAGGGCACTGAAGCTTTCTTT
CASRRNLEGTEAFF
>TRBV29-1|TRBD1|15|TRBJ2-6|.
TGCAGCGTTGCTCCCGGACAGGGACCGTTAAACGTCCTGACTTTC
CSVAPGQGPLNVLTF
>TRBV6-5|.|14|TRBJ1-2|.
TGTGCCAGCAGTTATGGGTCGCAGGCTGGTGGCTACACCTTC
CASSYGSQAGGYTF
>TRBV27|TRBD2|15|TRBJ2-3|few
TGTGCCAGCAGAACTAGCGGGGGTGGCACAGATACGCAGTATTTT
CASRTSGGGTDTQYF
>TRBV20-1|.|11|TRBJ2-4|.
TGCAGTGCTATTGCACTAAACATTCAGTACTTC
CSAIALNIQYF
>TRBV7-9|.|11|TRBJ2-5|few
TGTGCCAGCAGCTACAAGGAGACCCAGTACTTC
CASSYKETQYF
>TRBV7-9|TRBD1|15|TRBJ2-5|.
TGTGCCAGCAGCCCGGGACAGGGGAACGAGGAGACCCAGTACTTC
CASSPGQGNEETQYF
>TRBV5-1|TRBD1|16|TRBJ1-4|.
TGCGCCAGCAGCGCCAAACAGGGGGCGGCTAATGAAAAACTGTTTTTT
CASSAKQGAANEKLFF
>TRBV18|.|15|TRBJ1-5|.
TGTGCCAGCTCACGGGGGCGGTCGGAAAATCAGCCCCAGCATTTT
CASSRGRSENQPQHF
>TRBV6-5|.|14|TRBJ2-7|many
TGTGCCAGCAGTAGGACATCTCAAGTCTACGAGCAGTACTTC
CASSRTSQVYEQYF
>TRBV12-3/TRBV12-4|.|13|TRBJ1-1|once
TGTGCCAGCAGTTTAACGGAGGGAAGTAGAGCTTTCTTT
CASSLTEGSRAFF
>TRBV6-2/TRBV6-3|TRBD1|16|TRBJ2-3|.
TGTGCCAGCAGTTACTCCCCGGGACAGCACACAGATACGCAGTATTTT
CASSYSPGQHTDTQYF
>TRBV27|.|14|TRBJ1-1|.
TGTGCCAGTCGGAGGGTCCCTGGGAACACTGAAGCTTTCTTT
CASRRVPGNTEAFF